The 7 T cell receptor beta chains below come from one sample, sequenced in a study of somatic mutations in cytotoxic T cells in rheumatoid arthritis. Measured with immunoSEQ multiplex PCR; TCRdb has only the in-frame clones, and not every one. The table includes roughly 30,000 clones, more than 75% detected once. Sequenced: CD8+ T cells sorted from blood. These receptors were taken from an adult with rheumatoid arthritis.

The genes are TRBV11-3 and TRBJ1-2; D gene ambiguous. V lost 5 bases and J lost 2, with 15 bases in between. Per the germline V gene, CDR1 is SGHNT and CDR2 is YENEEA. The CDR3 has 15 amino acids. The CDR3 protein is CASSPVPCGNYGYTF. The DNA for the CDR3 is TGTGCCAGCAGCCCGGTTCCGTGCGGGAACTATGGCTACACCTTC.

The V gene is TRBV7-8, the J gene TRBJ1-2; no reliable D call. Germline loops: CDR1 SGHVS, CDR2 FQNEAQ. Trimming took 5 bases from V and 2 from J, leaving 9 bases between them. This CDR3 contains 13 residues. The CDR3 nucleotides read TGTGCCAGCAGCCTGACCCCAAACTATGGCTACACCTTC. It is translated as CASSLTPNYGYTF.

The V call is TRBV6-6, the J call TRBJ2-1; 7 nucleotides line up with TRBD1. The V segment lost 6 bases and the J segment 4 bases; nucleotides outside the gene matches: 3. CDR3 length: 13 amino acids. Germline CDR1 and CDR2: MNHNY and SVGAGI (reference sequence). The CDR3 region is CASSPQGYNEQFF. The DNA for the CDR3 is TGTGCCAGCAGCCCACAGGGGTACAATGAGCAGTTCTTC.

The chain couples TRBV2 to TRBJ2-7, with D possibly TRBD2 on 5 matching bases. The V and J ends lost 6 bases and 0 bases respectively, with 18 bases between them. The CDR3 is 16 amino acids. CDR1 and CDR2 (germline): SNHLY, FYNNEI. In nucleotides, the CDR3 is TGTGCCAGCAGCCGAAGGACGGGGTCCAGCTCCTACGAGCAGTACTTC. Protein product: CASSRRTGSSSYEQYF.

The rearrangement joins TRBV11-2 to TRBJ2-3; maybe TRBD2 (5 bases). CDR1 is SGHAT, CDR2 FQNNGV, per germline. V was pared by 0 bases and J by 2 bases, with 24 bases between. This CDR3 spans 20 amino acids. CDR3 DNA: TGTGCCAGCAGCTTAGATTCCGGGCTAGCTGGTATTTATGTCACAGATACGCAGTATTTT. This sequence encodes CASSLDSGLAGIYVTDTQYF. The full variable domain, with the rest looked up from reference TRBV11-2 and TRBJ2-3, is EAGVAQSPRYKIIEKRQSVAFWCNPISGHATLYWYQQILGQGPKLLIQFQNNGVVDDSQLPKDRFSAERLKGVDSTLKIQPAKLEDSAVYLCASSLDSGLAGIYVTDTQYFGPGTRLTVL.

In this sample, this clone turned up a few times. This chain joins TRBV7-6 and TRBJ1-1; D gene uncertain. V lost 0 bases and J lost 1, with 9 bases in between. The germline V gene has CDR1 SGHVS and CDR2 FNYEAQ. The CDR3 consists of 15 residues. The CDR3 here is CASSLAAEANTEAFF. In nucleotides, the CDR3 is TGTGCCAGCAGCTTAGCCGCCGAGGCGAACACTGAAGCTTTCTTT.

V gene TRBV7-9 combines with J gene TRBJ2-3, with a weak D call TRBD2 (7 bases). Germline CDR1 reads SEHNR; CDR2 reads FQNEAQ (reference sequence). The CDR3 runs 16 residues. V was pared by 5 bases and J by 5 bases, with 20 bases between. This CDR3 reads CASSRAGGGQGDTQYF. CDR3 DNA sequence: TGTGCCAGCAGCCGAGCAGGCGGGGGCCAGGGAGATACGCAGTATTTT.